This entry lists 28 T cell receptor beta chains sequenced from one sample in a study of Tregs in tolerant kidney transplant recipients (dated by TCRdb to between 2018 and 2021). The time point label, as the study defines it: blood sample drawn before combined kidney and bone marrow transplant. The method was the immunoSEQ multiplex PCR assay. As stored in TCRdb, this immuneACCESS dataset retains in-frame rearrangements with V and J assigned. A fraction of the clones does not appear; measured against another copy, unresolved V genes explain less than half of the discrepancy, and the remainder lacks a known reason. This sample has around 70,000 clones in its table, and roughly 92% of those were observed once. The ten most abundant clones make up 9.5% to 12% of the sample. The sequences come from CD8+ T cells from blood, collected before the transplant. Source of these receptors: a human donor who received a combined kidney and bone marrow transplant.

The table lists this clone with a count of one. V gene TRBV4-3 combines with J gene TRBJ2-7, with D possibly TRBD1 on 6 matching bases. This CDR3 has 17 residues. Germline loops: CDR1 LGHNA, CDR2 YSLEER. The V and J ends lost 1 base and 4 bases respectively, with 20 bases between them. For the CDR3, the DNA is TGCGCCAGCAGCCAAGGGCTCAGCTCAATGGGGGCTTACGAGCAGTACTTC. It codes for CASSQGLSSMGAYEQYF.

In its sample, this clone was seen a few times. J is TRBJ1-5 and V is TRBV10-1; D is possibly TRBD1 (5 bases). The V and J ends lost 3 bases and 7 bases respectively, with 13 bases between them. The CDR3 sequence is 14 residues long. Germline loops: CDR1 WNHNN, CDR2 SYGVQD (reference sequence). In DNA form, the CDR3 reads TGCGCCAGCAGTGATGCGGAGGGACGGCAGCCCCAGCATTTT. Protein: CASSDAEGRQPQHF.

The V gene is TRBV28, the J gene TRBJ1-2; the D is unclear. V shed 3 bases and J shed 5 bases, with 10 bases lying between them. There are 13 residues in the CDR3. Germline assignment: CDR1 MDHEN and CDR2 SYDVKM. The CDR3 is CASSLRVGYGYTF. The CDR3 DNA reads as TGTGCCAGCAGTTTGAGGGTTGGGTATGGCTACACCTTC.

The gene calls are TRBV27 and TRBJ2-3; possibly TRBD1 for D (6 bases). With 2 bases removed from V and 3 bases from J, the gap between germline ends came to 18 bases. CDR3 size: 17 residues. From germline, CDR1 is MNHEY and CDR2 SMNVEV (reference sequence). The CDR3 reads CASSLMGALSITDTQYF. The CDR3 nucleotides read TGTGCCAGCAGTTTAATGGGGGCCCTTAGTATTACAGATACGCAGTATTTT.

The CDR3 sequence is CASSLDSGHSTDTQYF. The CDR3 bases are TGTGCCAGCAGCTTAGATTCGGGACATAGCACAGATACGCAGTATTTT. This rearrangement joins TRBV11-3 to TRBJ2-3; perhaps TRBD1 as D (6 bases). The CDR3 has 16 residues. Germline V CDR1 and CDR2: SGHNT, YENEEA. The V gene lost 0 bases and the J gene lost 0 bases, with 10 bases spanning the gap.

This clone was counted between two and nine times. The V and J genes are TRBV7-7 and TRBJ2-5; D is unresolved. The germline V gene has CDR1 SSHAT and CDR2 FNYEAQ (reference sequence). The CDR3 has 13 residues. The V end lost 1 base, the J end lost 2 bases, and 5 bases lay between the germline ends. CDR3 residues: CASSLGEQETQYF. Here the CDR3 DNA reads TGTGCCAGCAGCTTAGGAGAGCAAGAGACCCAGTACTTC.

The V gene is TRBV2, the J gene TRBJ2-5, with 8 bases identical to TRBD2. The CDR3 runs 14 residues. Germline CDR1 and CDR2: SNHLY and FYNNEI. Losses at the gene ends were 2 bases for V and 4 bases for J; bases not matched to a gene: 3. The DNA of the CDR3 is TGTGCCAGCAGTGAACCGGGGGGGGGAGAGACCCAGTACTTC. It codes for CASSEPGGGETQYF. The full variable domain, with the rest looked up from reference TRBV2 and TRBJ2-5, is EPEVTQTPSHQVTQMGQEVILRCVPISNHLYFYWYRQILGQKVEFLVSFYNNEISEKSEIFDDQFSVERPDGSNFTLKIRSTKLEDSAMYFCASSEPGGGETQYFGPGTRLLVL.

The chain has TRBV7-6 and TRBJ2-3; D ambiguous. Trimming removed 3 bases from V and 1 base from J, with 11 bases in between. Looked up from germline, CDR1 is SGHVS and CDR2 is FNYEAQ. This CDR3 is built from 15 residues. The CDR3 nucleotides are TGTGCCAGCAGCTTTGTTCAGGCAGGCACAGATACGCAGTATTTT. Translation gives CASSFVQAGTDTQYF.

The CDR3 spells CASRQTNTGELFF. CDR3 bases: TGTGCCAGCAGGCAGACAAACACCGGGGAGCTGTTTTTT. The rearrangement uses TRBV5-4 and TRBJ2-2, with D unclear. CDR3 length equals 13 residues. CDR1 is SGHNT and CDR2 is YYREEE in the germline V gene (reference sequence). Trimming left V 5 bases short and J 2 bases short, with 7 bases between. The whole variable domain, filled in from reference TRBV5-4 and TRBJ2-2, reads ETGVTQSPTHLIKTRGQQVTLRCSSQSGHNTVSWYQQALGQGPQFIFQYYREEENGRGNFPPRFSGLQFPNYSSELNVNALELDDSALYLCASRQTNTGELFFGEGSRLTVL.

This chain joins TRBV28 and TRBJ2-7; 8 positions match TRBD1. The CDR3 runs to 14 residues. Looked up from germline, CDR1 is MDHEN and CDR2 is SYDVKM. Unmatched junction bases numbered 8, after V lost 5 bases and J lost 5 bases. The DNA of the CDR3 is TGTGCCAGCAGTACTCTTACAGGGGGTAACGAGCAGTACTTC. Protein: CASSTLTGGNEQYF.

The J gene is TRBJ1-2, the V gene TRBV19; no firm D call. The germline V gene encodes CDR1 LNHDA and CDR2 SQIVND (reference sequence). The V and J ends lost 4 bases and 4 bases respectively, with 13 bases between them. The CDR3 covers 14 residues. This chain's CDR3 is CASSTAVTFYGYTF. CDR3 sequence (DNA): TGTGCCAGTAGTACAGCGGTCACCTTCTATGGCTACACCTTC.

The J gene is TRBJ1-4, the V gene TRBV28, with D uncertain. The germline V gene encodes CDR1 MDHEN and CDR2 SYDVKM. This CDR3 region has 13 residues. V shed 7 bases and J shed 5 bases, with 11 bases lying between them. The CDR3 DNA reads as TGTGCCAGCATTGGGCAGAACAATGAAAAACTGTTTTTT. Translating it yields CASIGQNNEKLFF.

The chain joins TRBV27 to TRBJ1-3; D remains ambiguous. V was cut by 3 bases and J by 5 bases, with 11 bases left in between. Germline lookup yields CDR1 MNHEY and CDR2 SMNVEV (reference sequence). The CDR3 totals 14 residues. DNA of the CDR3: TGTGCCAGCAGTTTTGACGGAGGAAGAAACACCATATATTTT. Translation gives CASSFDGGRNTIYF.

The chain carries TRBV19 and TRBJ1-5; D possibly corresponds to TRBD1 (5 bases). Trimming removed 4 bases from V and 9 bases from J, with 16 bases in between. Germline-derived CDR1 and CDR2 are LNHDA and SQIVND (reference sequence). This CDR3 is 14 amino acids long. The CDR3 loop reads CASSSNPRTRPQHF. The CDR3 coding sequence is TGTGCCAGTAGTAGCAATCCTCGGACAAGGCCCCAGCATTTT. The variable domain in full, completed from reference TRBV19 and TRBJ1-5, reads DGGITQSPKYLFRKEGQNVTLSCEQNLNHDAMYWYRQDPGQGLRLIYYSQIVNDFQKGDIAEGYSVSREKKESFPLTVTSAQKNPTAFYLCASSSNPRTRPQHFGDGTRLSIL.

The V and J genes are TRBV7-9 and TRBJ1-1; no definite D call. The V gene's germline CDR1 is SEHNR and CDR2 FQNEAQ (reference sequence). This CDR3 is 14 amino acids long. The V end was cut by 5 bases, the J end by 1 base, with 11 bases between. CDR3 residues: CASSRGGWNTEAFF. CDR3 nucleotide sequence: TGTGCCAGCAGCCGTGGCGGCTGGAACACTGAAGCTTTCTTT.

CDR3 region: CASRPSGGAQDTQYF. CDR3 coding DNA: TGTGCCAGCAGACCCAGCGGGGGGGCCCAAGATACGCAGTATTTT. This chain connects TRBV6-5 to TRBJ2-3; 10 bases map to TRBD2. The germline V gene has CDR1 MNHEY and CDR2 SVGAGI. The junction had 8 bases not matched to a gene; V was cut back by 6 bases and J by 5 bases. This CDR3 spans 15 amino acids.

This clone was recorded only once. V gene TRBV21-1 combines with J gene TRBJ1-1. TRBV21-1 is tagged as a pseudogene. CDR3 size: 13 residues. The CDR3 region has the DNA TGTGCCAGCAGCAAGTTGAGGTCGGTAGAAGCTTTCTTT. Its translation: CASSKLRSVEAFF.

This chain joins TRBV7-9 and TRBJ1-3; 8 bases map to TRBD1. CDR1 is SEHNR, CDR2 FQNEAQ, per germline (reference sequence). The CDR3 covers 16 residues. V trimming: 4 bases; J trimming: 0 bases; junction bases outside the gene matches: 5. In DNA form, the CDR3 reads TGTGCCAGCAGCTACGGACAGGGCTTCTCTGGAAACACCATATATTTT. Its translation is CASSYGQGFSGNTIYF.

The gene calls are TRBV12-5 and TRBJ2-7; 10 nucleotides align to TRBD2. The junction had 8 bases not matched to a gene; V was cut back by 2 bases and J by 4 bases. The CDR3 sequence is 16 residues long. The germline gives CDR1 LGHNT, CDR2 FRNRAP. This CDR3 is CASGLPGTSDFYEQYF. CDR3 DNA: TGTGCTAGTGGTTTGCCCGGGACTAGCGACTTTTACGAGCAGTACTTC.

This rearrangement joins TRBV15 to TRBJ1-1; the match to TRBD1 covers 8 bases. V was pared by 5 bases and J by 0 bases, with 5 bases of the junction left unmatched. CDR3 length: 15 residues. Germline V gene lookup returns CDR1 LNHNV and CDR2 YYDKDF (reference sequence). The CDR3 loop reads CATSPRTGMNTEAFF. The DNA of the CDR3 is TGTGCCACCAGCCCCCGGACAGGGATGAACACTGAAGCTTTCTTT. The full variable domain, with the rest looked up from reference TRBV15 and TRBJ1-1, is DAMVIQNPRYQVTQFGKPVTLSCSQTLNHNVMYWYQQKSSQAPKLLFHYYDKDFNNEADTPDNFQSRRPNTSFCFLDIRSPGLGDTAMYLCATSPRTGMNTEAFFGQGTRLTVV.

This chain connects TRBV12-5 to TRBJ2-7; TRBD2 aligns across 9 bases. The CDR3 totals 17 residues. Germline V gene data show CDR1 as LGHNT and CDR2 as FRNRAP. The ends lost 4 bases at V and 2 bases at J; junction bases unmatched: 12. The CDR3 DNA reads TGTGCTAGTGGTTACGAAACTATAGCGGGAGCGGCCTACGAGCAGTACTTC. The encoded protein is CASGYETIAGAAYEQYF.

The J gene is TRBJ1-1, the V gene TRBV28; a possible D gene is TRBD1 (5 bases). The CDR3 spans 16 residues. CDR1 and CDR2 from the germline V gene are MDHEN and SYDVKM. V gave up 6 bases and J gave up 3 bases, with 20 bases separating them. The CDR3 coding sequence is TGTGCCAGCAGGGGGGGTATAGGCGGGTATCACACTGAAGCTTTCTTT. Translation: CASRGGIGGYHTEAFF.

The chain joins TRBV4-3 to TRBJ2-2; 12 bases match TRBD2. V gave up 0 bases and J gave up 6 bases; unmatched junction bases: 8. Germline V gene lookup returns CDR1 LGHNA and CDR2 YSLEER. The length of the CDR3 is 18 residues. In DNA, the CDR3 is TGCGCCAGCAGCCAAGAGTTCAGACTAGCGGGAGCCCCCGGGGAGCTGTTTTTT. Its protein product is CASSQEFRLAGAPGELFF.

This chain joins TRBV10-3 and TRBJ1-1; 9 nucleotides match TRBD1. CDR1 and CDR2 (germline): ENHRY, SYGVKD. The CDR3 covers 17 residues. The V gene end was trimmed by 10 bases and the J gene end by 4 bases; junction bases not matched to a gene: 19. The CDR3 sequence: CATRTGEGVLGATEAFF. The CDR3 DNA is TGTGCCACCCGGACAGGGGAGGGTGTTTTGGGGGCCACTGAAGCTTTCTTT.

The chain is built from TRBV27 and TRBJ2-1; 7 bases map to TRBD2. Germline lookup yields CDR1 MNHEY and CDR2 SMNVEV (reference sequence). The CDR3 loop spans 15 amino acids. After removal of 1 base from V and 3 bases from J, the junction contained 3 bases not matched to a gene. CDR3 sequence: CASSLFAGVYNEQFF. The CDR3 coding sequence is TGTGCCAGCAGTTTATTTGCGGGAGTCTACAATGAGCAGTTCTTC.

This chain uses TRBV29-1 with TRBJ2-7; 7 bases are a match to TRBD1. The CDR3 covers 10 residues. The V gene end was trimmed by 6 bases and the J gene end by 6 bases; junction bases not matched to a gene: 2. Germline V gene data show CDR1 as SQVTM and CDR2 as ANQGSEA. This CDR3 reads CSVRQGEQYF. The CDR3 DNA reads TGCAGCGTACGACAGGGCGAGCAGTACTTC.

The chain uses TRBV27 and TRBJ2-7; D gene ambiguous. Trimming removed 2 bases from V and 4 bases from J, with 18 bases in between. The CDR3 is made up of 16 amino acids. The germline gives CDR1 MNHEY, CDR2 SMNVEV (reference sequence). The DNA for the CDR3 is TGTGCCAGCAGTTTAATTCCGGGTCTCACCGGGTACGAGCAGTACTTC. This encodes CASSLIPGLTGYEQYF.

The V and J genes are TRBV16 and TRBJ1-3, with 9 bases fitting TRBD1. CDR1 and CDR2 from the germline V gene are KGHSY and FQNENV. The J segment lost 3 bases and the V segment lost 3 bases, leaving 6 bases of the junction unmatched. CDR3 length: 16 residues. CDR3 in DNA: TGTGCCAGCAGCCAGTCCGGGACAGGGTTTGGAAACACCATATATTTT. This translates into CASSQSGTGFGNTIYF.